This TCR beta chain was recovered during a study of CD4 T cells in relation to SARS-CoV-2 and coronaviruses. Study findings and constraints: Crossreactive clones expanded significantly less to SARS-CoV-2 than monoreactive clones. Samples before the pandemic and after infection were not matched within any donor. Memory recall responses, not primary responses primed in culture, are what the assay detects.

Profiled with immunoSEQ multiplex PCR; TCRdb holds only in-frame clones, not every one. The top ten hold approximately 0.25% of the sample, which has tens of thousands of clones, approximately 95% seen once. Turning to this clone: Its antigen is undetermined.

Losses at the gene ends were 0 bases for V and 4 bases for J; bases not matched to a gene: 10. The CDR3 is made up of 18 amino acids. From germline, CDR1 is MGHRA and CDR2 YSYEKL. CD4+ T cells from unexposed donors were obtained before the COVID-19 pandemic (2011-2018). The chain carries TRBV4-1 and TRBJ2-1; TRBD1 matches at 9 bases. This TCR was recovered from a human donor in good health. Sequenced sample: naive CD4+ T cells from PBMCs. The subset is: naive CD4+ T cells isolated by negative enrichment. CDR3 loop: CASSQELGGTGKYNEQFF. The CDR3 DNA is TGCGCCAGCAGCCAAGAATTAGGTGGGACAGGGAAATACAATGAGCAGTTCTTC.